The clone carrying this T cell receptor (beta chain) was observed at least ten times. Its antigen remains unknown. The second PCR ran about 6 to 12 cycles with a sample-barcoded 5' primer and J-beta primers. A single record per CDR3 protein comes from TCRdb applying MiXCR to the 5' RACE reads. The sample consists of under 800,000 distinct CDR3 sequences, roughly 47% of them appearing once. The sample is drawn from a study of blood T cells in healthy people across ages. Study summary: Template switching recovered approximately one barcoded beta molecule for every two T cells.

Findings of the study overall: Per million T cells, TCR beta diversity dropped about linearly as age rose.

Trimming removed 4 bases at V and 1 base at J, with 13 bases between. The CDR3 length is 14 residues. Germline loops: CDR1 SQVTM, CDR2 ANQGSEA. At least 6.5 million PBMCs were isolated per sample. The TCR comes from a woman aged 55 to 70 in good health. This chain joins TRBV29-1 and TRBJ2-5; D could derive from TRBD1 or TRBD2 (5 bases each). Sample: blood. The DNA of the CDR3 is TGCAGCGTTGTTGGATGGGACGGCCAAGAGACCCAGTACTTC. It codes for CSVVGWDGQETQYF.